These 16 T cell receptor beta chains came from one sample sequenced in a study of response to subunit inactivated influenza vaccine. TCRdb re-analysed the RT-PCR reads in MiXCR, keeping a single row per CDR3 protein. The repertoire holds over 750,000 distinct CDR3 sequences, with around 20% as singletons. The sequencing here drew on PBMCs from blood, taken roughly 5 days after vaccination. The receptors derive from a man aged 45 to 65 who received an inactivated influenza vaccine.

This chain joins TRBV4-2 and TRBJ2-2; weak D call: TRBD2 (6 bases). The CDR3 has 14 residues. In germline, CDR1 is LGHNA, CDR2 YNFKEQ. V gave up 1 base and J gave up 6 bases, with 9 bases separating them. This CDR3 is CASSQALASGELFF. The CDR3 region has the DNA TGTGCCAGCAGCCAAGCTCTAGCGTCCGGGGAGCTGTTTTTT.

This clonotype was seen a handful of times. The genes are TRBV4-1 and TRBJ2-3; D possibly matches TRBD1 or TRBD2 (5 bases each). V was pared by 5 bases and J by 6 bases, with 18 bases between. CDR3 length: 15 amino acids. Germline CDR1 and CDR2: MGHRA and YSYEKL. The CDR3 sequence is CASSGGSGTWDTQYF. The DNA of the CDR3 is TGCGCCAGCAGCGGGGGATCCGGGACGTGGGATACGCAGTATTTT.

A few counts support this clonotype. The chain couples TRBV20-1 to TRBJ1-2; TRBD1 aligns across 7 bases. The junction had 8 bases not matched to a gene; V was cut back by 5 bases and J by 2 bases. Germline values: CDR1 DFQATT, CDR2 SNEGSKA (reference sequence). The length of the CDR3 is 14 residues. The CDR3 loop reads CSASRLQGNYGYTF. CDR3 DNA: TGCAGTGCTTCGCGCCTACAGGGGAACTATGGCTACACCTTC.

This clonotype has a handful of counts. This chain uses TRBV6-5 with TRBJ2-7; 8 bases align to TRBD1. This CDR3 is 15 amino acids long. J was trimmed by 3 bases and V by 3 bases; bases with no gene match: 7. Per the germline V gene, CDR1 is MNHEY and CDR2 is SVGAGI. CDR3 loop: CASSYLRQGIYEQYF. As DNA, the CDR3 is TGTGCCAGCAGTTATCTGAGACAGGGGATCTACGAGCAGTACTTC.

Only a few counts were recorded for this clonotype. The chain carries TRBV12-3 or TRBV12-4 and TRBJ2-2; no definite D call. V gave up 5 bases and J gave up 7 bases, with 11 bases separating them. This CDR3 contains 13 residues. CDR3 sequence reads: CASSDRTNGELFF. In DNA form, the CDR3 reads TGTGCCAGCAGTGACCGGACCAACGGGGAGCTGTTTTTT.

This clonotype was found a few times. The gene calls are TRBV20-1 and TRBJ2-6; TRBD2 might be the D (6 bases). The germline gives CDR1 DFQATT, CDR2 SNEGSKA (reference sequence). Deletions cut 3 bases from V and 0 bases from J, with 15 bases between. The CDR3 consists of 17 residues. The CDR3 sequence is CSARRQAGLSGANVLTF. CDR3 nucleotide sequence: TGCAGTGCTAGGAGGCAAGCGGGCCTCTCTGGGGCCAACGTCCTGACTTTC.

In its sample, this clonotype was seen a few times. The V call is TRBV20-1, the J call TRBJ2-7, with TRBD1 as a possible D gene (5 bases). The germline V gene has CDR1 DFQATT and CDR2 SNEGSKA (reference sequence). Trimming removed 6 bases at V and 3 bases at J, with 15 bases between. The CDR3 extends over 13 amino acids. CDR3 bases: TGCAGTGCCGTGGACAACTTACTCTACGAGCAGTACTTC. This codes for CSAVDNLLYEQYF.

This clonotype turned up a few times. The chain combines TRBV27 with TRBJ2-3; a possible D gene is TRBD2 (5 bases). Germline V gene lookup returns CDR1 MNHEY and CDR2 SMNVEV (reference sequence). Between the trimmed V and J ends, which lost 5 bases and 5 bases, there was a span of 14 bases. This CDR3 comprises 14 residues. CDR3 nucleotides: TGTGCCAGCAGTCGCCGACTACCAGGAGATACGCAGTATTTT. Protein product: CASSRRLPGDTQYF.

The chain links TRBV24-1 to TRBJ2-2; D is perhaps TRBD1 (5 bases). Between the trimmed V and J ends, which lost 3 bases and 3 bases, there was a span of 10 bases. The CDR3 sequence is 15 residues long. Germline CDR1 reads KGHDR; CDR2 reads SFDVKD. The CDR3: CATSDETEDTGELFF. In DNA form, the CDR3 reads TGTGCCACCAGTGATGAGACAGAGGACACCGGGGAGCTGTTTTTT.

This clonotype was detected only a few times. V gene TRBV9 combines with J gene TRBJ2-7, with D perhaps assigned TRBD1 or TRBD2 (5 bases each). V lost 0 bases, J lost 3 bases, and 10 bases lay in between. The germline CDR1 and CDR2 sequences are SGDLS and YYNGEE. This CDR3 comprises 14 residues. CDR3 sequence reads: CASSVGGADYEQYF. CDR3 sequence (DNA): TGTGCCAGCAGCGTAGGAGGGGCGGACTACGAGCAGTACTTC.

The chain has TRBV20-1 and TRBJ2-1, with TRBD2 matching over 7 bases. The CDR3 is 16 amino acids. V shed 0 bases, J shed 3 bases, and the junction held 8 bases outside the gene matches. The germline V gene has CDR1 DFQATT and CDR2 SNEGSKA (reference sequence). In DNA, the CDR3 is TGCAGTGCTAGAGATCCGGCGGGGGATATCTACAATGAGCAGTTCTTC. Translation: CSARDPAGDIYNEQFF.

The chain combines TRBV21-1 with TRBJ2-7; the table's D call of TRBD2 was not tested on the DNA. TRBV21-1 is a known pseudogene. The CDR3 covers 16 residues. The DNA for the CDR3 is TGTGCCAGCAGCACCTTAGCGGGAGGGGCGGCCTACGAGCAGTACTTC. Amino acid sequence: CASSTLAGGAAYEQYF.

The CDR3 loop is CASSPGTSGRMESGTDTQYF. CDR3 DNA: TGTGCCAGCAGCCCGGGGACTAGCGGGAGAATGGAGTCGGGAACAGATACGCAGTATTTT. The J gene is TRBJ2-3, the V gene TRBV12-3 or TRBV12-4; 14 bases align to TRBD2. V was clipped by 6 bases and J by 3 bases; unmatched bases: 17. The CDR3 has 20 residues.

The chain uses TRBV7-2 and TRBJ2-2; TRBD1 might be the D (6 bases). Germline CDR1 and CDR2: SGHTA and FQGNSA. Trimming shortened V by 2 bases and J by 4 bases, and 11 bases separated the two germline ends. The CDR3 has 15 amino acids. CDR3 DNA: TGTGCCAGCAGCTTATACCAGGGGATCACCGGGGAGCTGTTTTTT. This gives the protein CASSLYQGITGELFF.

The chain recombines TRBV7-9 with TRBJ2-1, with D possibly matching TRBD1 (6 bases). Germline assignment: CDR1 SEHNR and CDR2 FQNEAQ (reference sequence). CDR3 length equals 18 residues. V was shortened by 5 bases and J by 7 bases, with 27 bases between the two germline ends. The CDR3 bases are TGTGCCAGCAGCGAGGCCGTACGACAGCTCTGGCAGGGGAATGAGCAGTTCTTC. This codes for CASSEAVRQLWQGNEQFF.

This clonotype has only a few counts. The chain links TRBV20-1 to TRBJ2-7; 10 nucleotides agree with TRBD2. J gave up 4 bases and V 4 bases, and 7 bases lay outside the gene matches. CDR1 is DFQATT, CDR2 SNEGSKA, per germline (reference sequence). The CDR3 loop spans 14 amino acids. In nucleotides, the CDR3 is TGCAGTGCTAAAAGGACTAGCGGATTATACGAGCAGTACTTC. This translates into CSAKRTSGLYEQYF.